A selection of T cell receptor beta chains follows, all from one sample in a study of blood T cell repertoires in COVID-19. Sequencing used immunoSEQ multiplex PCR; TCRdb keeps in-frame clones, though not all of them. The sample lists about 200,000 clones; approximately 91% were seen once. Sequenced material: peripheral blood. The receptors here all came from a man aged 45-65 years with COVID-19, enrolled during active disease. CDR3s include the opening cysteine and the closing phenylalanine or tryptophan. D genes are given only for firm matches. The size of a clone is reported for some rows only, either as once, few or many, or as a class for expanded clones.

CDR3 protein: CASSYSSPAGGETDTQYF
CDR3 DNA: TGTGCCAGCAGCTACTCATCCCCAGCGGGGGGGGAGACAGATACGCAGTATTTT
J gene: TRBJ2-3
clone size: once
D gene: TRBD2
V gene: TRBV7-8

CDR3 protein: CASSYAGTGSYEQYF
CDR3 DNA: TGTGCCAGCAGTTACGCTGGGACAGGTTCCTACGAGCAGTACTTC
J gene: TRBJ2-7
clone size: NA
D gene: TRBD1
V gene: TRBV6-5

CDR3 protein: CASSPFGDTQYF
CDR3 DNA: TGTGCCAGCTCACCGTTCGGTGATACGCAGTATTTT
J gene: TRBJ2-3
clone size: NA
D gene: NA
V gene: TRBV18

CDR3 protein: CASSPGQGLSGEQYF
CDR3 DNA: TGTGCCAGCAGTCCGGGACAGGGATTAAGCGGCGAGCAGTACTTC
J gene: TRBJ2-7
clone size: NA
D gene: TRBD1
V gene: TRBV6-6

CDR3 protein: CASSEGRPATDTQYF
CDR3 DNA: TGTGCCAGCAGTGAAGGGCGGCCCGCCACAGATACGCAGTATTTT
J gene: TRBJ2-3
clone size: NA
D gene: NA
V gene: TRBV2

CDR3 protein: CASRRVGTPNEQFF
CDR3 DNA: TGTGCCAGCAGAAGGGTGGGGACACCCAATGAGCAGTTCTTC
J gene: TRBJ2-1
clone size: NA
D gene: NA
V gene: TRBV25-1

CDR3 protein: CASSQEGDYEQYF
CDR3 DNA: TGCGCCAGCAGCCAAGAAGGGGACTACGAGCAGTACTTC
J gene: TRBJ2-7
clone size: few
D gene: NA
V gene: TRBV4-1

CDR3 protein: CASSPPGLAGSTDTQYF
CDR3 DNA: TGCGCCAGCAGCCCTCCGGGACTAGCGGGTAGCACAGATACGCAGTATTTT
J gene: TRBJ2-3
clone size: NA
D gene: TRBD2
V gene: TRBV4-1

CDR3 protein: CSVEVGPRDRVDYEQYF
CDR3 DNA: TGCAGCGTTGAAGTTGGGCCTCGGGACAGGGTGGACTACGAGCAGTACTTC
J gene: TRBJ2-7
clone size: NA
D gene: TRBD1
V gene: TRBV29-1

CDR3 protein: CASSPESDWLGGLYNEQFF
CDR3 DNA: TGTGCCAGCAGCCCCGAAAGCGACTGGCTTGGCGGCCTCTACAATGAGCAGTTCTTC
J gene: TRBJ2-1
clone size: NA
D gene: NA
V gene: TRBV7-2

CDR3 protein: CASSGSGGTDTQYF
CDR3 DNA: TGTGCCAGCAGTGGTTCCGGGGGCACAGATACGCAGTATTTT
J gene: TRBJ2-3
clone size: NA
D gene: NA
V gene: TRBV2

CDR3 protein: CASSFRQGGETQYF
CDR3 DNA: TGTGCCAGCAGCTTCAGACAGGGGGGTGAGACCCAGTACTTC
J gene: TRBJ2-5
clone size: NA
D gene: TRBD1
V gene: TRBV5-6

CDR3 protein: CASWEREVRGEQFF
CDR3 DNA: TGCGCCAGCTGGGAGCGGGAGGTAAGGGGTGAGCAGTTCTTC
J gene: TRBJ2-1
clone size: NA
D gene: TRBD2
V gene: TRBV10-2

CDR3 protein: CASSQHRTGDNEQFF
CDR3 DNA: TGTGCCAGCAGCCAACACCGGACAGGCGACAATGAGCAGTTCTTC
J gene: TRBJ2-1
clone size: few
D gene: TRBD1
V gene: TRBV4-2

CDR3 protein: CASIRYGTYYEQYF
CDR3 DNA: TGTGCCAGCATCCGTTATGGGACTTACTACGAGCAGTACTTC
J gene: TRBJ2-7
clone size: once
D gene: NA
V gene: TRBV6-5

CDR3 protein: CASSIRTGRGGNQPQHF
CDR3 DNA: TGTGCCAGTAGTATTAGGACAGGACGGGGTGGCAATCAGCCCCAGCATTTT
J gene: TRBJ1-5
clone size: NA
D gene: TRBD1
V gene: TRBV19

CDR3 protein: CASSYGGVGETQYF
CDR3 DNA: TGTGCCAGCAGTTACGGGGGGGTTGGAGAGACCCAGTACTTC
J gene: TRBJ2-5
clone size: NA
D gene: TRBD2
V gene: TRBV6-2/TRBV6-3

CDR3 protein: CASSFPQGAGETQYF
CDR3 DNA: TGTGCCAGCAGCTTCCCACAGGGGGCCGGGGAGACCCAGTACTTC
J gene: TRBJ2-5
clone size: NA
D gene: TRBD1
V gene: TRBV5-8

CDR3 protein: CACRSAGGPGEQFF
CDR3 DNA: TGCGCCTGCAGATCGGCGGGAGGGCCGGGCGAGCAGTTCTTC
J gene: TRBJ2-1
clone size: NA
D gene: TRBD2
V gene: TRBV5-1

CDR3 protein: CASSRRLAGDNEQYF
CDR3 DNA: TGCGCCAGCAGCCGCAGACTAGCGGGAGACAACGAGCAGTACTTC
J gene: TRBJ2-7
clone size: NA
D gene: TRBD2
V gene: TRBV5-1

CDR3 protein: CASSIEDRQSYEQYF
CDR3 DNA: TGTGCCAGTAGTATTGAGGACAGGCAATCCTACGAGCAGTACTTC
J gene: TRBJ2-7
clone size: few
D gene: TRBD1
V gene: TRBV19

CDR3 protein: CASSPSQGWDTF
CDR3 DNA: TGTGCCAGCTCACCGTCACAGGGGTGGGACACCTTC
J gene: TRBJ1-2
clone size: once
D gene: TRBD1
V gene: TRBV18

CDR3 protein: CASSNSGGAGIDTQYF
CDR3 DNA: TGTGCCAGTAGTAATAGCGGGGGGGCCGGTATAGATACGCAGTATTTT
J gene: TRBJ2-3
clone size: NA
D gene: TRBD2
V gene: TRBV19

CDR3 protein: CASSPTGLGAYNEQFF
CDR3 DNA: TGTGCCAGCAGCCCAACCGGTCTCGGGGCCTACAATGAGCAGTTCTTC
J gene: TRBJ2-1
clone size: NA
D gene: NA
V gene: TRBV5-6

CDR3 protein: CASRRDRDYEQYF
CDR3 DNA: TGTGCCAGCAGAAGGGACAGGGACTACGAGCAGTACTTC
J gene: TRBJ2-7
clone size: NA
D gene: TRBD1
V gene: TRBV5-4

CDR3 protein: CAWSLAGVNNEQFF
CDR3 DNA: TGTGCCTGGAGTCTGGCGGGGGTCAACAATGAGCAGTTCTTC
J gene: TRBJ2-1
clone size: NA
D gene: TRBD2
V gene: TRBV30

CDR3 protein: CASLGQFNEKLFF
CDR3 DNA: TGTGCCAGCCTAGGACAGTTTAATGAAAAACTGTTTTTT
J gene: TRBJ1-4
clone size: NA
D gene: NA
V gene: TRBV2

CDR3 protein: CASSPPFESYNEQFF
CDR3 DNA: TGTGCCAGCTCACCACCTTTCGAGTCCTACAATGAGCAGTTCTTC
J gene: TRBJ2-1
clone size: NA
D gene: NA
V gene: TRBV18